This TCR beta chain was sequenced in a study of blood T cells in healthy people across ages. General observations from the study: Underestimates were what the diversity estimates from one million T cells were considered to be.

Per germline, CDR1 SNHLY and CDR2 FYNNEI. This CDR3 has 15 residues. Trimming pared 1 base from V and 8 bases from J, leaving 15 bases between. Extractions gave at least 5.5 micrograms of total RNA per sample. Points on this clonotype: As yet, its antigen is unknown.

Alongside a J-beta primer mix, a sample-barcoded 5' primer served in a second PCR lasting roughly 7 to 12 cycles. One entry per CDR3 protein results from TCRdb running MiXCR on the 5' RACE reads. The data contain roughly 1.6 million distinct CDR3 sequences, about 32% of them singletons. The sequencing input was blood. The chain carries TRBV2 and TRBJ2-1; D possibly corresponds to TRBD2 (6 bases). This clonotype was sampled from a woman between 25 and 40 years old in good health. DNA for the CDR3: TGTGCCAGCAGTGAAGAACTAGCTGGGTACGATGAGCAGTTCTTC. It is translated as CASSEELAGYDEQFF.